This T cell receptor beta chain came from a study of regulatory T cells in long-lasting Graves disease. This clonotype was found many times. Its target is unknown. The time point here: persistent/refractory GD, antithyroid drugs over 5 years with positive TRAb. Following extraction of RNA from PBMCs, that RNA was used to make the TCR library. Combining iRepertoire HTBI primers with Arm-PCR of CDR3 regions, the authors built TCR beta libraries. TCRdb called the multiplex PCR reads again in MiXCR, with one record for every CDR3 protein. Counted here are some 470,000 distinct CDR3 sequences, roughly 21% occurring once; the ten biggest clones make up around 7%. Study-wide findings and caveats: TCR diversity was lower in persistent Graves' patients than in newly diagnosed ones.

The germline V gene has CDR1 MDHEN and CDR2 SYDVKM. V was trimmed by 3 bases and J by 8 bases, leaving 19 bases between them. This CDR3 has 16 amino acids. The TCR sequence derives from a female donor with Graves disease. The rearrangement joins TRBV28 to TRBJ2-2; weak D call: TRBD2 (6 bases). This sample comprised peripheral blood mononuclear cells (PBMCs), obtained when the disease was refractory, from a patient treated with antithyroid drugs. The CDR3 nucleotides read TGTGCCAGCAGTTTCATACTAGCCACCTACGCGGGGGAGCTGTTTTTT. Its protein is CASSFILATYAGELFF. Complete variable domain (other parts from reference TRBV28 and TRBJ2-2): DVKVTQSSRYLVKRTGEKVFLECVQDMDHENMFWYRQDPGLGLRLIYFSYDVKMKEKGDIPEGYSVSREKKERFSLILESASTNQTSMYLCASSFILATYAGELFFGEGSRLTVL.